This paragraph reports one TCR beta chain. The sample originates from a study of shared clonotypes between healthy human individuals. Nashville, Tennessee was home to all donors, who were Caucasian adults. The CDR3 has 15 amino acids. The ends were cut back, 2 bases at V and 2 bases at J, with 12 bases in the middle. The germline V gene encodes CDR1 SGHRS and CDR2 YFSETQ. Sequencing was performed with immunoSEQ multiplex PCR; in TCRdb, only in-frame clones are kept and a portion is missing. The table records approximately 100,000 clones, around 68% of them present only once. The sample taken for sequencing was memory CD8+ T cells sorted from blood. The subset here: CD45RO+ cells pooled with CCR7-negative TemRA cells. The receptor was derived from a woman younger than 45 in good health. The rearrangement uses TRBV5-1 and TRBJ2-3; no clear D gene. The CDR3 region is CASSFLVKNTDTQYF. CDR3 coding DNA: TGCGCCAGCAGCTTTCTGGTGAAGAACACAGATACGCAGTATTTT.